This paragraph reports one T cell receptor (beta chain). Reverse transcription of about 0.45 to 1 ug RNA was carried out with random hexamers. By means of immunoSEQ multiplex PCR, TCR beta CDR3 spanning 54 Vbeta and 13 Jbeta underwent amplification. One entry per CDR3 protein results from TCRdb running MiXCR on the immunoSEQ multiplex PCR reads. The data contain a few hundred thousand distinct CDR3 sequences, 85% of them singletons. The data stem from a study of CD8 T cells in Susac syndrome. FACS enriched CD8+ TEMRA cells, while bulk CD8+ and CD4+ were negatively isolated. Germline CDR1 and CDR2: MNHNS and SASEGT. J gave up 7 bases and V 6 bases, and 10 bases lay outside the gene matches. CDR3 length: 15 amino acids.

This chain joins TRBV6-1 and TRBJ2-7; 12 bases map to TRBD1. This TCR was sampled from a human donor with multiple sclerosis. Material: CD8+ T cells from PBMCs. The CDR3 nucleotides are TGTGCCAGCAGGACCGGGACAGGGGGCTTTAAGGAGCAGTACTTC. Translating gives CASRTGTGGFKEQYF.